This TCR beta chain is drawn from a study of CD8 T cells in ankylosing spondylitis. TCRdb re-called the 5' RACE reads with MiXCR, one entry per CDR3 protein. Among about 66,000 distinct CDR3 sequences listed, roughly 6.2% were seen once. This clonotype was recorded many times. Antigen: not known. Study findings and constraints: What appeared characteristic of ankylosing spondylitis blood was a TCR beta motif of seven to nine highly homologous variants. The clones that were linked to disease were reported to be significantly enriched in matched synovial fluid samples from ankylosing spondylitis patients.

The V gene's germline CDR1 is SGHTA and CDR2 FQGNSA. Trimming stripped 2 bases from V and 1 base from J, with 17 bases between. The CDR3 has 17 residues. The clonotype comes from a male donor with ankylosing spondylitis. Sample: synovial fluid, either unsorted or a sorted T cell fraction (not recorded which). V gene TRBV7-2 combines with J gene TRBJ1-1; TRBD1 might be the D (5 bases). The CDR3 here is CASSLILRGPRNTEAFF. CDR3 in DNA: TGTGCCAGCAGCTTAATTCTAAGGGGCCCACGGAACACTGAAGCTTTCTTT.